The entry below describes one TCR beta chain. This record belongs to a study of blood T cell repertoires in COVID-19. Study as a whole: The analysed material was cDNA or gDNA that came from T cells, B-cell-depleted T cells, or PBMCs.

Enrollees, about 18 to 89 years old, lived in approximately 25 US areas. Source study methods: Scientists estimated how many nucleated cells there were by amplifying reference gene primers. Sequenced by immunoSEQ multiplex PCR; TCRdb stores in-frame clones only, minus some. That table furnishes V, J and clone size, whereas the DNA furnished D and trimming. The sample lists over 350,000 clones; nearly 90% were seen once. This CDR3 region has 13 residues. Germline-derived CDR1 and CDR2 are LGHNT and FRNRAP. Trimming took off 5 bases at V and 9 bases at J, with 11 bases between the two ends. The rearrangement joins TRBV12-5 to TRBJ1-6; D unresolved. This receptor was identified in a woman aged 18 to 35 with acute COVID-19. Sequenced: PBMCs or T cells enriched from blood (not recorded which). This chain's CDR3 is CASGAEARSPLHF. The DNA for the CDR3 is TGTGCTAGTGGTGCCGAGGCCCGTTCACCCCTCCACTTT.